A selection of T cell receptor beta chains follows, all from one sample in a study of response to subunit inactivated influenza vaccine. TCRdb re-called the RT-PCR reads through MiXCR, storing one row per CDR3 protein. This table has about 540,000 distinct CDR3 sequences, under 25% appearing once. These data also formed part of another study, on T cells expressing NK-cell markers.

The sequenced sample was CD4+ T cells sorted from PBMCs, obtained 11 to 12 days after vaccination. All receptors derive from a man aged 45-60 years who received an inactivated influenza vaccine. CDR3s include the opening cysteine and the closing phenylalanine or tryptophan. A D gene is named only where the DNA matches it firmly. Where a row states a size, it is once, few, many or the class of an expanded clone; other rows omit it.

TRBV5-5	-	-	TRBJ2-3	CASSSPPMGVTDTQYF	TGTGCCAGCAGCTCACCACCTATGGGGGTCACAGATACGCAGTATTTT
TRBV7-9	-	-	TRBJ2-3	CASNGLLATDTQYF	TGTGCCAGCAATGGACTCCTCGCAACAGATACGCAGTATTTT
TRBV28	-	-	TRBJ1-5	CASRSGTLAYSNQPQHF	TGTGCCAGCAGGTCCGGGACACTCGCCTATAGCAATCAGCCCCAGCATTTT
TRBV27	TRBD2	-	TRBJ2-1	CASSTGLYTSYNEQFF	TGTGCCAGCAGTACGGGACTATATACTTCCTACAATGAGCAGTTCTTC
TRBV20-1	-	few	TRBJ2-1	CSARHGTLYNEQFF	TGCAGTGCTAGACACGGGACACTGTACAATGAGCAGTTCTTC
TRBV9	TRBD1	-	TRBJ2-1	CASSVGGQILYNEQFF	TGTGCCAGCAGCGTAGGGGGACAGATCCTCTACAATGAGCAGTTCTTC
TRBV7-2	-	-	TRBJ2-5	CASSPAGGRQETQYF	TGTGCCAGCAGCCCCGCCGGGGGCCGCCAAGAGACCCAGTACTTC
TRBV7-9	TRBD1	many	TRBJ2-7	CASSPKDRVSEQYF	TGTGCCAGCAGCCCAAAGGACAGGGTTAGCGAGCAGTACTTC
TRBV5-1	-	many	TRBJ1-1	CASSLGPANTEAFF	TGCGCCAGCAGCTTGGGTCCGGCGAACACTGAAGCTTTCTTT
TRBV9	TRBD2	-	TRBJ2-3	CASGRGLPADTQYF	TGTGCCAGCGGGAGGGGCCTTCCGGCAGATACGCAGTATTTT
TRBV29-1	-	many	TRBJ1-3	CSVVRLVEGNTIYF	TGCAGCGTTGTTCGCTTGGTAGAAGGAAACACCATATATTTT
TRBV20-1	TRBD1	many	TRBJ2-3	CSAKFGTGGTDTQYF	TGCAGTGCGAAGTTTGGGACAGGGGGCACAGATACGCAGTATTTT
TRBV3-1	-	-	TRBJ1-2	CASSQESDYYGYTF	TGTGCCAGCAGCCAAGAGTCGGATTACTATGGCTACACCTTC
TRBV24-1	-	few	TRBJ2-7	CATSEPITGSETYEQYF	TGTGCCACCAGTGAGCCCATTACAGGGAGCGAAACCTACGAGCAGTACTTC
TRBV12-3/TRBV12-4	TRBD1	many	TRBJ1-1	CASSHPGQGAVNTEAFF	TGTGCCAGCAGTCATCCGGGACAGGGGGCCGTAAACACTGAAGCTTTCTTT
TRBV5-1	-	-	TRBJ2-7	CASSPDTTSSYEQYF	TGCGCCAGCAGTCCTGACACCACGAGCTCCTACGAGCAGTACTTC
TRBV30	TRBD2	-	TRBJ2-7	CAWTLGSGRGEQYF	TGTGCCTGGACCCTAGGTAGCGGGAGGGGCGAGCAGTACTTC
TRBV7-8	-	-	TRBJ2-3	CASSKGPGSLTDTQYF	TGTGCCAGCAGCAAAGGGCCGGGGTCCCTCACAGATACGCAGTATTTT
TRBV20-1	TRBD1	many	TRBJ1-5	CSARIGQGSWLRRNSNQPQHF	TGCAGTGCTAGAATCGGACAGGGGTCATGGTTACGCAGAAATAGCAATCAGCCCCAGCATTTT
TRBV7-2	TRBD2	few	TRBJ2-7	CASSLARTSASYEQYF	TGTGCCAGCAGCTTAGCGAGGACTAGCGCTTCCTACGAGCAGTACTTC
TRBV12-3/TRBV12-4	-	-	TRBJ2-1	CASSEGRRWGNEQFF	TGTGCCAGCAGTGAGGGACGGCGGTGGGGCAATGAGCAGTTCTTC
TRBV5-6	-	few	TRBJ1-1	CASSDNPTGNTEAFF	TGTGCCAGCAGCGACAATCCCACAGGGAACACTGAAGCTTTCTTT
TRBV15	-	many	TRBJ1-3	CATSRDLASGSGNTIYF	TGTGCCACCAGCAGAGATTTGGCATCCGGCTCTGGAAACACCATATATTTT
TRBV5-6	TRBD1	few	TRBJ1-2	CASGRQGRILAYGYTF	TGTGCCAGCGGACGACAGGGGAGGATTCTAGCCTATGGCTACACCTTC
TRBV4-2	-	few	TRBJ2-5	CASSQDGHGQETQYF	TGTGCCAGCAGCCAAGATGGACACGGCCAAGAGACCCAGTACTTC
TRBV4-3	-	few	TRBJ2-2	CASSQDRSSGHNTGELFF	TGCGCCAGCAGCCAAGATCGCTCCAGCGGGCATAACACCGGGGAGCTGTTTTTT
TRBV28	-	few	TRBJ2-3	CASSFPLGPGSSTDTQYF	TGTGCCAGCAGTTTCCCCCTTGGACCGGGCTCTAGCACAGATACGCAGTATTTT
TRBV7-9	-	-	TRBJ1-2	CASSSVDRGGYTF	TGTGCCAGCAGCTCCGTGGACAGAGGTGGCTACACCTTC
TRBV10-3	-	-	TRBJ1-1	CAISDGVNTEAFF	TGTGCCATCAGTGATGGTGTGAACACTGAAGCTTTCTTT
TRBV5-6	TRBD1	-	TRBJ1-4	CASSLTGGLDEKLFF	TGTGCCAGCAGCTTAACAGGGGGCTTGGATGAAAAACTGTTTTTT
TRBV20-1	-	few	TRBJ2-5	CSAPTPRPGGGTQYF	TGCAGTGCCCCTACCCCTCGTCCCGGTGGGGGGACCCAGTACTTC
TRBV19	TRBD2	-	TRBJ2-7	CASSIERTSGSYEQYF	TGTGCCAGTAGTATAGAACGAACTAGCGGATCGTACGAGCAGTACTTC
TRBV11-1	-	few	TRBJ1-1	CASSLAAGRETEAFF	TGTGCCAGCAGCTTAGCCGCAGGGAGGGAGACTGAAGCTTTCTTT
TRBV5-4	TRBD1	-	TRBJ1-1	CASSWETGGTEAFF	TGTGCCAGCAGCTGGGAGACAGGGGGCACTGAAGCTTTCTTT
TRBV18	-	few	TRBJ2-7	CASSPDGTVKRQYF	TGTGCCAGCTCACCGGACGGGACGGTAAAGCGGCAGTACTTC
TRBV29-1	TRBD2	few	TRBJ2-1	CSGGLAGNNYNEQFF	TGCAGCGGGGGACTAGCGGGCAATAATTACAATGAGCAGTTCTTC
TRBV7-2	TRBD1	few	TRBJ2-1	CASTETGGLYNEQFF	TGTGCCAGCACCGAGACAGGGGGCCTCTACAATGAGCAGTTCTTC
TRBV4-2	-	-	TRBJ1-1	CASSLDLTEAFF	TGTGCCAGCAGCCTAGACTTAACTGAAGCTTTCTTT
TRBV11-2	TRBD2	few	TRBJ2-7	CASSLDQPGLGSYEQYF	TGTGCCAGCAGCTTAGATCAGCCGGGACTAGGCTCCTACGAGCAGTACTTC
TRBV20-1	TRBD2	few	TRBJ2-1	CSARSGGGAAYNEQFF	TGCAGTGCTAGATCTGGCGGGGGGGCCGCATACAATGAGCAGTTCTTC
TRBV7-2	-	few	TRBJ2-2	CASSLAGLLRDAGELFF	TGTGCCAGCAGCTTAGCGGGCTTACTCAGGGATGCCGGGGAGCTGTTTTTT